Listed here are 14 T cell receptor beta chains from one sample, sequenced in a study of OX40 agonist ivuxolimab in advanced cancers. Repertoires were generated with immunoSEQ multiplex PCR, while TCRdb's copy carries only in-frame clones and drops some. The profile covers about 140,000 clones, with about nine tenths appearing a single time and around 1% taken by the ten largest. The sequencing here drew on CD4+ or CD8+ T cells sorted from blood, taken in a trial of the OX40 agonist ivuxolimab. The receptors stem from an adult with an advanced solid tumor such as melanoma, head and neck, liver or kidney cancer.

The chain links TRBV6-6 to TRBJ1-2, with 7 bases aligning to TRBD1. The germline V gene encodes CDR1 MNHNY and CDR2 SVGAGI (reference sequence). This CDR3 is built from 14 residues. V shed 8 bases and J 2 bases; nucleotides not matched to a gene: 8. CDR3 region: CASGGLGQNYGYTF. CDR3 bases: TGTGCCAGCGGGGGCTTGGGACAGAACTATGGCTACACCTTC.

DNA for the CDR3: TGTGCCAGCAGTTTGGGGGGCAGGGGGCGCGAGCAGTACTTC. Residues: CASSLGGRGREQYF. The rearrangement uses TRBV28 and TRBJ2-7; 8 nucleotides line up with TRBD1. Trimming cost V 3 bases and J 6 bases; bases outside gene matches: 7. Germline V CDR1 and CDR2: MDHEN, SYDVKM. The CDR3 sequence is 14 residues long.

The table lists this clone with a few counts. The chain recombines TRBV6-1 with TRBJ1-3; weak D call: TRBD1 (6 bases). The CDR3 runs to 18 residues. Germline assignment: CDR1 MNHNS and CDR2 SASEGT. The germline V and J ends were trimmed by 0 bases and 2 bases, with 17 bases remaining between them. The CDR3 nucleotides are TGTGCCAGCAGTGAAGCCCTAAGAGTAGGGGGAGCTGGAAACACCATATATTTT. Residues: CASSEALRVGGAGNTIYF.

The chain combines TRBV11-2 with TRBJ1-1; D uncertain. This CDR3 has 16 amino acids. The V and J ends lost 5 bases and 0 bases respectively, with 16 bases between them. In germline, CDR1 is SGHAT, CDR2 FQNNGV. CDR3 residues: CASSPPLGMLNTEAFF. CDR3 bases: TGTGCCAGCAGCCCCCCCCTCGGGATGCTGAACACTGAAGCTTTCTTT.

This clone was seen a few times. The chain links TRBV5-4 to TRBJ1-2; 7 bases are shared with TRBD1. Germline values: CDR1 SGHNT, CDR2 YYREEE (reference sequence). The CDR3 extends over 14 amino acids. With 4 bases clipped from V and 0 bases from J, the junction kept 3 bases outside the gene matches. CDR3 region: CASSVQGTNYGYTF. The CDR3 DNA follows: TGTGCCAGCAGCGTACAGGGGACTAACTATGGCTACACCTTC.

Details on this clone: The sample contains more than one DNA sequence encoding this CDR3. The chain uses TRBV4-2 and TRBJ1-5, with D possibly TRBD1 on 6 matching bases. The CDR3 extends over 16 amino acids. Germline CDR1 reads LGHNA; CDR2 reads YNFKEQ. Trimming took off 0 bases at V and 4 bases at J, with 13 bases between the two ends. For the CDR3, the DNA is TGTGCCAGCAGCCAAGATGGATTAGGGGGTAATCAGCCCCAGCATTTT. Translation: CASSQDGLGGNQPQHF.

V usage is TRBV7-2 and J usage is TRBJ1-2; the D is unclear. In germline, CDR1 is SGHTA, CDR2 FQGNSA. The CDR3 covers 14 residues. Trimming stripped 1 base from V and 2 bases from J, with 8 bases between. The CDR3 nucleotides read TGTGCCAGCAGCTTAGACCACGGGAACTATGGCTACACCTTC. It encodes CASSLDHGNYGYTF.

The rearrangement links TRBV28 to TRBJ2-7; tentative D call: TRBD1 (6 bases). The CDR3 spans 14 residues. Per germline, CDR1 MDHEN and CDR2 SYDVKM. The V end lost 8 bases, the J end lost 3 bases, and 17 bases lay between the germline ends. As DNA, the CDR3 is TGTGCCAGCTCTCTGGGGGCCGTATTCTACGAGCAGTACTTC. Translating it yields CASSLGAVFYEQYF.

V and J are TRBV27 and TRBJ1-5; D uncertain. Germline assignment: CDR1 MNHEY and CDR2 SMNVEV (reference sequence). Trimming shortened V by 7 bases and J by 0 bases, and 13 bases separated the two germline ends. The CDR3 covers 15 residues. This CDR3 is CASNPGPYSNQPQHF. The CDR3 region has the DNA TGTGCCAGCAACCCGGGCCCTTATAGCAATCAGCCCCAGCATTTT.

This chain uses TRBV15 with TRBJ1-4; no reliable D call. The CDR3 covers 14 residues. Germline V gene lookup returns CDR1 LNHNV and CDR2 YYDKDF (reference sequence). V was pared by 5 bases and J by 7 bases, with 14 bases between. The CDR3 nucleotides read TGTGCCACCAGCTGGGGAGCCTTCGGTGAAAAACTGTTTTTT. Protein product: CATSWGAFGEKLFF. The whole variable domain, filled in from reference TRBV15 and TRBJ1-4, reads DAMVIQNPRYQVTQFGKPVTLSCSQTLNHNVMYWYQQKSSQAPKLLFHYYDKDFNNEADTPDNFQSRRPNTSFCFLDIRSPGLGDTAMYLCATSWGAFGEKLFFGSGTQLSVL.

The genes are TRBV5-1 and TRBJ2-2; 12 bases match TRBD2. This CDR3 is 18 amino acids long. Germline CDR1 is SGHRS and CDR2 is YFSETQ. J was trimmed by 6 bases and V by 0 bases; bases with no gene match: 9. In nucleotides, the CDR3 is TGCGCCAGCAGCTTGGTGTCCCTAGCGGGAGGGTTCGCCGGGGAGCTGTTTTTT. Protein product: CASSLVSLAGGFAGELFF.

This clone was counted only a few times. The chain uses TRBV19 and TRBJ1-1, with 9 positions matching TRBD1. This CDR3 has 12 residues. Losses at the gene ends were 11 bases for V and 3 bases for J; bases not matched to a gene: 4. Germline CDR1 is LNHDA and CDR2 is SQIVND (reference sequence). CDR3 sequence reads: CAAGQGDTEAFF. CDR3 bases: TGTGCCGCGGGACAGGGCGACACTGAAGCTTTCTTT.

V and J are TRBV4-2 and TRBJ1-4, with D perhaps matching TRBD1 (5 bases). CDR1 LGHNA and CDR2 YNFKEQ come from the germline V gene. The CDR3 length is 14 residues. Deletions cut 3 bases from V and 4 bases from J, with 9 bases between. CDR3 amino acids: CASSQGVINEKLFF. CDR3 DNA: TGTGCCAGCAGCCAGGGGGTGATTAATGAAAAACTGTTTTTT.

The CDR3 loop reads CASSVHSGANVLTF. For the CDR3, the DNA is TGTGCCAGCAGTGTCCACTCTGGGGCCAACGTCCTGACTTTC. This chain links TRBV28 with TRBJ2-6; D is undetermined. The CDR3 sequence is 14 residues long. V was clipped by 5 bases and J by 0 bases, with 5 bases between them. Germline CDR1 MDHEN, CDR2 SYDVKM.